The rows below give T cell receptor beta chains drawn from one sample of a study of shared clonotypes between healthy human individuals. Measured with immunoSEQ multiplex PCR; TCRdb has only the in-frame clones, and not every one. The sample consists of millions of clones, roughly 94% of them appearing once. Sequencing used naive CD8+ T cells sorted from blood. The receptors shown here come from a man aged 18 to 35 in good health. Both conserved end residues are part of each CDR3.

>TRBV9|TRBJ2-7
CASSVGGSAYEQYF
>TRBV27|TRBJ1-2
CASSLSTGERYYGYTF
>TRBV9|TRBJ1-1
CASSRDRVGTEAFF
>TRBV27|TRBJ2-2
CASSSWIADTGELFF
>TRBV30|TRBJ1-1
CAWSKQGGTEAFF
>TRBV6-6|TRBJ2-7
CASSYGGARNEQYF
>TRBV6-6|TRBJ2-3
CASEIGGEMTDTQYF
>TRBV10-1|TRBJ2-7
CASSESTGQGNTYEQYF
>TRBV7-9|TRBJ1-6
CASSLGAAGDNSPLHF
>TRBV4-3|TRBJ2-7
CASSHGQGANEQYF
>TRBV7-9|TRBJ1-6
CASSLGQGEFNSPLHF
>TRBV10-1|TRBJ2-1
CASSDHGYNEQFF
>TRBV5-4|TRBJ1-2
CASSSYYGFRGYTF
>TRBV4-3|TRBJ2-7
CASSHEQGVSIYEQYF
>TRBV7-9|TRBJ2-5
CASSFPGARTHQETQYF
>TRBV2|TRBJ1-2
CASSSDRNYGYTF
>TRBV6-1|TRBJ2-3
CASSGGGLTYTDTQYF
>TRBV27|TRBJ2-4
CASSPEDRFDIQYF
>TRBV7-8|TRBJ2-1
CASSFPPLAALTYNEQFF
>TRBV7-9|TRBJ1-2
CASSLLEDINYGYTF
>TRBV15|TRBJ1-5
CATSRGSNQPQHF